These 30 T cell receptor beta chains originate from one sample sequenced in a study of T cell responses to AZD1222 COVID-19 vaccine. TCRdb keeps only in-frame clones here, not all; method: immunoSEQ multiplex PCR. There are under 200,000 clones in the sample; 91% occur only once, and approximately 2% lies in the top ten. This sample comprised peripheral blood, obtained on day 0 of AZD1222 vaccination. Receptors were obtained from an adult in good health.

The V call is TRBV28, the J call TRBJ2-3, with 11 bases lining up with TRBD2. The CDR3 sequence is 18 residues long. V gave up 3 bases and J gave up 4 bases; unmatched junction bases: 12. Germline assignment: CDR1 MDHEN and CDR2 SYDVKM. The CDR3 coding sequence is TGTGCCAGCAGTTTTGGGCTAGCGGGGGGTTTTAGTGCAGATACGCAGTATTTT. It encodes CASSFGLAGGFSADTQYF. The complete variable domain, with remaining parts taken from reference TRBV28 and TRBJ2-3, reads DVKVTQSSRYLVKRTGEKVFLECVQDMDHENMFWYRQDPGLGLRLIYFSYDVKMKEKGDIPEGYSVSREKKERFSLILESASTNQTSMYLCASSFGLAGGFSADTQYFGPGTRLTVL.

J is TRBJ2-2 and V is TRBV6-5; the D gene is possibly TRBD1 (6 bases). The CDR3 is made up of 14 amino acids. The germline CDR1 and CDR2 sequences are MNHEY and SVGAGI. V was cut by 7 bases and J by 2 bases, with 11 bases left in between. The CDR3 DNA is TGTGCCAGCACGAGACAGGAAAACACCGGGGAGCTGTTTTTT. Protein: CASTRQENTGELFF.

This clone has only one observation. The rearrangement links TRBV6-5 to TRBJ1-6, with D possibly matching TRBD1 (6 bases). Trimming left V 7 bases short and J 19 bases short, with 17 bases between. CDR1 and CDR2 from the germline V gene are MNHEY and SVGAGI. The CDR3 consists of 11 residues. The CDR3 DNA reads TGTGCCAGCACCCAAGAGGGGGACCGACACTTT. This codes for CASTQEGDRHF.

The V gene is TRBV3-1 (or the pseudogene TRBV3-2), the J gene TRBJ2-7; 12 bases match TRBD1. In germline, CDR1 is LGHDT, CDR2 YNNKEL (reference sequence). The junction had 7 bases not matched to a gene; V was cut back by 3 bases and J by 4 bases. The CDR3 is 16 residues long. CDR3 DNA sequence: TGTGCCAGCAGCCAGCTCCGGGACAGGGGGCCGTACGAGCAGTACTTC. Its translation is CASSQLRDRGPYEQYF.

The J gene is TRBJ1-4, the V gene TRBV5-1; TRBD1 aligns across 7 bases. The CDR3 sequence is 16 residues long. Germline loops: CDR1 SGHRS, CDR2 YFSETQ. The V and J ends lost 4 bases and 8 bases, in that order; junction bases with no gene match: 14. CDR3 sequence reads: CASSMNPGQQREKLFF. CDR3 coding DNA: TGCGCCAGCAGCATGAATCCGGGACAGCAACGGGAAAAACTGTTTTTT.

The chain recombines TRBV5-4 with TRBJ1-6, with 8 bases matching TRBD1. V was clipped by 6 bases and J by 10 bases; unmatched bases: 9. Per germline, CDR1 SGHNT and CDR2 YYREEE (reference sequence). CDR3 length: 14 residues. The CDR3 bases are TGTGCCAGCACCTATTGGACAGGGAGCTCACCCCTCCACTTT. Translation: CASTYWTGSSPLHF.

This clone appeared once. The chain employs TRBV19 and TRBJ2-5; a possible D gene is TRBD2 (5 bases). The germline V and J ends were trimmed by 8 bases and 7 bases, with 14 bases remaining between them. CDR3 length equals 12 residues. Germline V lookup: CDR1 LNHDA, CDR2 SQIVND (reference sequence). CDR3: CASGRNGGTQYF. In DNA form, the CDR3 reads TGTGCCAGTGGGCGAAATGGAGGGACCCAGTACTTC.

The chain uses TRBV7-3 and TRBJ1-1; 7 nucleotides match TRBD1. Germline CDR1 reads SGHTA; CDR2 reads FQGTGA. V trimming: 5 bases; J trimming: 4 bases; junction bases outside the gene matches: 7. The CDR3 has 14 residues. This CDR3 reads CASSPTGYGTEAFF. As DNA, the CDR3 is TGTGCCAGCAGCCCGACAGGGTACGGCACTGAAGCTTTCTTT.

The V gene is TRBV5-6, the J gene TRBJ1-5; D uncertain. Germline-derived CDR1 and CDR2 are SGHDT and YYEEEE. The CDR3 length is 16 residues. With 1 base removed from V and 4 bases from J, the gap between germline ends came to 15 bases. CDR3: CASSLHGVDGNQPQHF. CDR3 in DNA: TGTGCCAGCAGCTTGCACGGGGTCGATGGTAATCAGCCCCAGCATTTT.

The V and J genes are TRBV11-2 and TRBJ2-7, with D perhaps assigned TRBD1 or TRBD2 (5 bases each). Trimming removed 5 bases from V and 3 bases from J, with 11 bases in between. The CDR3 extends over 13 amino acids. Germline V gene sequence: CDR1 SGHAT, CDR2 FQNNGV. The CDR3 nucleotides are TGTGCCAGCAGCCTGGGGACCGACTACGAGCAGTACTTC. Translating gives CASSLGTDYEQYF.

This clone was detected once. This chain joins TRBV30 and TRBJ2-7; tentatively, D is TRBD1 or TRBD2 (5 bases each). V was trimmed by 0 bases and J by 9 bases, leaving 15 bases between them. CDR3 size: 13 residues. Germline V lookup: CDR1 GTSNPN, CDR2 SVGIG (reference sequence). The CDR3 DNA is TGTGCCTGGAGTGTTGGGCCGGGGCGGGTGCAGTACTTC. Translated, it gives CAWSVGPGRVQYF.

The chain couples TRBV5-1 to TRBJ2-1; 11 nucleotides line up with TRBD2. The germline gives CDR1 SGHRS, CDR2 YFSETQ. The CDR3 loop spans 17 amino acids. Unmatched junction bases numbered 9, after V lost 2 bases and J lost 5 bases. This CDR3 reads CASSFITSGSGHNEQFF. The CDR3 DNA is TGCGCCAGCAGCTTTATAACTAGCGGGAGTGGGCACAATGAGCAGTTCTTC.

The chain links TRBV27 to TRBJ2-3, with D perhaps TRBD2 (6 bases). Germline lookup yields CDR1 MNHEY and CDR2 SMNVEV (reference sequence). The V and J ends lost 5 bases and 4 bases respectively, with 22 bases between them. The CDR3 is made up of 17 amino acids. The CDR3, as DNA: TGTGCCAGCAGTCGAAAGCGGCGGGGCCCTCCGCCAGATACGCAGTATTTT. It yields the protein CASSRKRRGPPPDTQYF.

The CDR3 DNA reads TGTGCCAGCAGCTTTAAGCAGGAAGCTTTCTTT. Translated: CASSFKQEAFF. The chain uses TRBV7-9 and TRBJ1-1, with D unresolved. The V gene lost 3 bases and the J gene lost 8 bases, with 7 bases spanning the gap. The CDR3 consists of 11 residues. Germline values: CDR1 SEHNR, CDR2 FQNEAQ (reference sequence).

The chain carries TRBV4-3 and TRBJ2-7; 8 nucleotides line up with TRBD1. The CDR3 length is 14 residues. Germline trimming cut 5 bases from V and 6 bases from J; bases unmatched to any gene: 9. Germline CDR1 is LGHNA and CDR2 is YSLEER. Written as DNA, the CDR3 is TGCGCCAGCAGCGAACGGACAGGGCCTATCGAGCAGTACTTC. The encoded protein is CASSERTGPIEQYF.

The rearrangement links TRBV6-5 to TRBJ1-4; D is uncertain. Germline V lookup: CDR1 MNHEY, CDR2 SVGAGI. The CDR3 is 15 amino acids. V was trimmed by 6 bases and J by 7 bases, leaving 18 bases between them. CDR3: CASSHGQTPSEKLFF. CDR3 DNA sequence: TGTGCCAGCAGCCACGGTCAGACACCTAGTGAAAAACTGTTTTTT.

This clone was seen once. The junction departs from germline at one end; a sequencing error may be responsible. This sequence joins TRBV7-7 and TRBJ2-2; 9 positions match TRBD2. Germline values: CDR1 SSHAT, CDR2 FNYEAQ (reference sequence). This CDR3 has 14 amino acids. CDR3 nucleotides: TGTGCTAGCAGCCAGGACACTAGCGGGGGGGAGCTGTTTTTT. This translates into CASSQDTSGGELFF.

The rearrangement uses TRBV9 and TRBJ1-4; no definite D call. The CDR3 loop spans 13 amino acids. CDR1 is SGDLS and CDR2 is YYNGEE in the germline V gene. Trimming removed 0 bases from V and 14 bases from J, with 14 bases in between. The CDR3 DNA reads TGTGCCAGCAGCGTAGGAGAGTTTTCGTTCCTGTTTTTT. Translation gives CASSVGEFSFLFF.

This chain joins TRBV6-5 and TRBJ2-7, with D perhaps TRBD1 (5 bases). Trimming took 7 bases from V and 3 from J, leaving 16 bases between them. CDR1 and CDR2 from the germline V gene are MNHEY and SVGAGI. The CDR3 covers 14 residues. The CDR3 coding sequence is TGTGCCAGCAAGGGATCAGGTCAGGGCTACGAGCAGTACTTC. Translating gives CASKGSGQGYEQYF.

The gene calls are TRBV5-1 and TRBJ1-4; a possible D gene is TRBD1 (6 bases). The germline V gene encodes CDR1 SGHRS and CDR2 YFSETQ. V gave up 4 bases and J gave up 8 bases, with 21 bases separating them. The CDR3 length is 16 residues. The CDR3 DNA reads as TGCGCCAGCAGCCCGGGCGGGGGCGACGTGGGCGAAAAACTGTTTTTT. Protein: CASSPGGGDVGEKLFF.

CDR3 sequence (DNA): TGTGCCAGCAGGAACCCCCTGGTCTGGGGCTACACCTTC. Protein: CASRNPLVWGYTF. This chain connects TRBV6-5 to TRBJ1-2; no clear D. CDR3 length: 13 residues. CDR1 is MNHEY and CDR2 is SVGAGI in the germline V gene. V lost 6 bases and J lost 8, with 16 bases in between.

This chain uses TRBV3-1 (or the pseudogene TRBV3-2) with TRBJ2-7; 15 bases are a match to TRBD2. V shed 0 bases and J 5 bases; nucleotides not matched to a gene: 11. Germline V gives CDR1 LGHDT, CDR2 YNNKEL (reference sequence). This CDR3 comprises 19 residues. The CDR3, as DNA: TGTGCCAGCAGCCAAGAGGGACTAGCGGGAGGTCTGTGGACGAACGAGCAGTACTTC. It is translated as CASSQEGLAGGLWTNEQYF.

The J gene is TRBJ2-5, the V gene TRBV29-1, with no clear D. Germline loops: CDR1 SQVTM, CDR2 ANQGSEA. The CDR3 consists of 13 residues. Between the trimmed V and J ends, which lost 4 bases and 0 bases, there was a span of 9 bases. CDR3 residues: CSVVWQNQETQYF. The CDR3 DNA sequence: TGCAGCGTTGTCTGGCAGAACCAAGAGACCCAGTACTTC.

The chain has TRBV3-1 (or the pseudogene TRBV3-2) and TRBJ2-1, with a weak D call TRBD1 (5 bases). The CDR3 has 14 residues. From germline, CDR1 is LGHDT and CDR2 YNNKEL (reference sequence). V was trimmed by 1 base and J by 9 bases, leaving 13 bases between them. Here the CDR3 reads CASSQVDRGAEQFF. Written as DNA, the CDR3 is TGTGCCAGCAGCCAAGTCGATAGGGGCGCTGAGCAGTTCTTC.

The chain carries TRBV24-1 and TRBJ1-5, with 8 nucleotides matching TRBD1. Losses at the gene ends were 9 bases for V and 0 bases for J; bases not matched to a gene: 3. The CDR3 is 14 amino acids. Germline CDR1 and CDR2: KGHDR and SFDVKD. The chain's CDR3 is CATGQGDSNQPQHF. In nucleotides, the CDR3 is TGTGCCACCGGACAGGGAGATAGCAATCAGCCCCAGCATTTT.

This clone was detected once. The J gene is TRBJ1-1, the V gene TRBV14; 8 bases are a match to TRBD1. CDR3 length: 19 amino acids. J was trimmed by 2 bases and V by 4 bases; bases with no gene match: 18. Germline CDR1 SGHDN, CDR2 FVKESK. The CDR3 DNA reads as TGTGCCAGCAGCCCCCTCGAAGGCAGGGGGCTTTATCAAAACACTGAAGCTTTCTTT. This sequence encodes CASSPLEGRGLYQNTEAFF.

The sample holds one count of this clone. V and J are TRBV5-5 and TRBJ1-6; D not resolved. Deletions cut 4 bases from V and 0 bases from J, with 14 bases between. The CDR3 extends over 17 amino acids. The germline gives CDR1 SGHKS, CDR2 YYEKEE (reference sequence). CDR3 in amino acids: CASSQSPSSSYNSPLHF. The CDR3 DNA is TGTGCCAGCAGCCAATCACCCTCGAGCTCCTATAATTCACCCCTCCACTTT.

This sequence joins TRBV30 and TRBJ2-1; TRBD2 matches at 11 bases. The CDR3 is 14 residues long. V lost 2 bases and J lost 11; bases outside the gene matches: 8. The V gene's germline CDR1 is GTSNPN and CDR2 SVGIG (reference sequence). The CDR3 protein is CAWSRGTSGKQQFF. CDR3 nucleotides: TGTGCCTGGAGTCGCGGGACTAGCGGAAAGCAGCAGTTCTTC.

V and J are TRBV7-2 and TRBJ1-2; a weak D match, TRBD1 (6 bases). Germline values: CDR1 SGHTA, CDR2 FQGNSA. This CDR3 contains 15 residues. V was clipped by 1 base and J by 2 bases, with 11 bases between them. The CDR3 loop reads CASSLGWTENYGYTF. Written as DNA, the CDR3 is TGTGCCAGCAGCTTAGGGTGGACAGAGAACTATGGCTACACCTTC.

The V call is TRBV5-6, the J call TRBJ1-6; D might be TRBD1 (5 bases). The CDR3 is 13 amino acids. Germline CDR1 and CDR2: SGHDT and YYEEEE. V was pared by 6 bases and J by 5 bases, with 9 bases between. Here the CDR3 reads CASNRDHNSPLHF. The CDR3 region has the DNA TGTGCCAGCAACCGGGACCATAATTCACCCCTCCACTTT.